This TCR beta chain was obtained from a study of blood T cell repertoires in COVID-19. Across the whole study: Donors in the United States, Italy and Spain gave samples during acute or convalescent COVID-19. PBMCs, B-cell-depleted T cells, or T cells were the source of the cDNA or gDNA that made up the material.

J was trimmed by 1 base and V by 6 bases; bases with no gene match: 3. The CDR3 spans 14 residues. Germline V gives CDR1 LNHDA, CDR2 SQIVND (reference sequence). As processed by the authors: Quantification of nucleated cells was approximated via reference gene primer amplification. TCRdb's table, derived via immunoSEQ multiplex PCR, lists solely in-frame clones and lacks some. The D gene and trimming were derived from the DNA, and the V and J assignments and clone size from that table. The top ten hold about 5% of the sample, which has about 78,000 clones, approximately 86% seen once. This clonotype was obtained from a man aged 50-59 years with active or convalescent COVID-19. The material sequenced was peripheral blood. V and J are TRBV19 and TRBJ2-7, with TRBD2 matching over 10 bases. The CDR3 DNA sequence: TGTGCCAGTAGGAAGCGGGGGGGATCCTACGAGCAGTACTTC. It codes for CASRKRGGSYEQYF.